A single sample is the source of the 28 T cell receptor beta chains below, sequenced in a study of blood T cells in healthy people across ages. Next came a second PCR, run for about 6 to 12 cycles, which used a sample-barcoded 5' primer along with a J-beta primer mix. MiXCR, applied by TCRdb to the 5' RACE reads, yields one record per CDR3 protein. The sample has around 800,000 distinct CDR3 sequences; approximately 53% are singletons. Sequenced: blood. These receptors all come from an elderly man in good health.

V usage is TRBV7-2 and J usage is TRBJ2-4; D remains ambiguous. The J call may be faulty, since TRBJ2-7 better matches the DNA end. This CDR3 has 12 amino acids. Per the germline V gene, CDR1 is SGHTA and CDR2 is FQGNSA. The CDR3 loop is CASSLTPNEQYF. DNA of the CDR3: TGTGCCAGCAGCTTAACCCCTAACGAGCAGTACTTC.

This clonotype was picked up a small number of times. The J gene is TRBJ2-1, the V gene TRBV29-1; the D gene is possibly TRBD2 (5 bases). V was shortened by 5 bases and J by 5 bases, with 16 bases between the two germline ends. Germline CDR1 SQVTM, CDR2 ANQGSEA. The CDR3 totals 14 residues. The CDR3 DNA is TGCAGCGTTTTCGGCGGGTCGGGCCACAATGAGCAGTTCTTC. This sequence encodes CSVFGGSGHNEQFF.

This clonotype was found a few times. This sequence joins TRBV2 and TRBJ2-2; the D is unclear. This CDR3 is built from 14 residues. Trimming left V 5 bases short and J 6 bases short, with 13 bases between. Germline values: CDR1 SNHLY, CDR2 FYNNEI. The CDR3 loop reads CASSLRVSAGELFF. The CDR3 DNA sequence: TGTGCCAGCAGTCTTAGGGTCTCGGCCGGGGAGCTGTTTTTT. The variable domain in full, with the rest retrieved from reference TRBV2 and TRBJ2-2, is EPEVTQTPSHQVTQMGQEVILRCVPISNHLYFYWYRQILGQKVEFLVSFYNNEISEKSEIFDDQFSVERPDGSNFTLKIRSTKLEDSAMYFCASSLRVSAGELFFGEGSRLTVL.

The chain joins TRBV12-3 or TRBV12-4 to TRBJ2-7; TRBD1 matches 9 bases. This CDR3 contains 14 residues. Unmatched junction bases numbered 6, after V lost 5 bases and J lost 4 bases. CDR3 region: CASSLQGAEYEQYF. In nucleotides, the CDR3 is TGTGCCAGCAGTCTACAGGGGGCGGAGTACGAGCAGTACTTC.

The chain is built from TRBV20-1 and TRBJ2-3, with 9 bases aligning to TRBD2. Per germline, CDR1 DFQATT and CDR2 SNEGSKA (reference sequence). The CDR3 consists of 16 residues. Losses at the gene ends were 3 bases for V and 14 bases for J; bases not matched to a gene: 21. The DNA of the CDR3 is TGCAGTGCTAGGATGCCGGGACTAGCTCAAGAGCGGACCGCGTATTTT. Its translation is CSARMPGLAQERTAYF.

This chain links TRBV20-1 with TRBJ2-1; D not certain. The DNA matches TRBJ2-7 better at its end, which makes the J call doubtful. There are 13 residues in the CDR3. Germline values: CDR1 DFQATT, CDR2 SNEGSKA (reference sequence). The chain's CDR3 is CSVFVGPYNEQYF. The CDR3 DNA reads TGCAGTGTATTTGTAGGACCCTACAATGAGCAGTACTTC.

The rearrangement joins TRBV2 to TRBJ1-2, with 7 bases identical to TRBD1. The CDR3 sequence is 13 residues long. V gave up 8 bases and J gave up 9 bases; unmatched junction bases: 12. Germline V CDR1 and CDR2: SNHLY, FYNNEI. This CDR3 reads CASGRGLSNSYTF. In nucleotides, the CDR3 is TGTGCCAGCGGGAGGGGGCTAAGTAATAGCTACACCTTC. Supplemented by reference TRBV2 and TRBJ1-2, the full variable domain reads EPEVTQTPSHQVTQMGQEVILRCVPISNHLYFYWYRQILGQKVEFLVSFYNNEISEKSEIFDDQFSVERPDGSNFTLKIRSTKLEDSAMYFCASGRGLSNSYTFGSGTRLTVV.

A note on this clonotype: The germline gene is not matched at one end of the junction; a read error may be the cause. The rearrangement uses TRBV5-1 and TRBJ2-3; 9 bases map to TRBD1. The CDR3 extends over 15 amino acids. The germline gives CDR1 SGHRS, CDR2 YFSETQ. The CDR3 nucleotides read TGCACCAGCAGCTTTACAGGGGGCGGCACAGATACGCAGTATTTT. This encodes CTSSFTGGGTDTQYF. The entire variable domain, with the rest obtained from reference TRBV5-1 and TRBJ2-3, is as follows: KAGVTQTPRYLIKTRGQQVTLSCSPISGHRSVSWYQQTPGQGLQFLFEYFSETQRNKGNFPGRFSGRQFSNSRSEMNVSTLELGDSALYLCTSSFTGGGTDTQYFGPGTRLTVL.

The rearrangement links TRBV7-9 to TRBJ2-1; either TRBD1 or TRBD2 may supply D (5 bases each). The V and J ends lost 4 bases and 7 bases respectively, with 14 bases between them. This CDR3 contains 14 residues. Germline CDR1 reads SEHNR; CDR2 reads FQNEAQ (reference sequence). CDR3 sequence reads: CASSSIRGWNEQFF. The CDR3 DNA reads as TGTGCCAGCAGCTCGATCCGGGGCTGGAATGAGCAGTTCTTC.

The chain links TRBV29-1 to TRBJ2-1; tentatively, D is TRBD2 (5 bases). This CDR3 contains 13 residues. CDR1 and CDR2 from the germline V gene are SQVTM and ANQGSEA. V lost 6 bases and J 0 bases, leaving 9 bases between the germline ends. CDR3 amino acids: CSVGLGSYNEQFF. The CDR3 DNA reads TGCAGCGTCGGACTGGGCTCCTACAATGAGCAGTTCTTC.

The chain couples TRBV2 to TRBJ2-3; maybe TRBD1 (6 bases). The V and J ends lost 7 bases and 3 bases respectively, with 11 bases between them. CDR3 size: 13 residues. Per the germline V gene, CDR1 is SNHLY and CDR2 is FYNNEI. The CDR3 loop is CASKGELTDTQYF. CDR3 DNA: TGTGCCAGCAAGGGGGAACTGACAGATACGCAGTATTTT.

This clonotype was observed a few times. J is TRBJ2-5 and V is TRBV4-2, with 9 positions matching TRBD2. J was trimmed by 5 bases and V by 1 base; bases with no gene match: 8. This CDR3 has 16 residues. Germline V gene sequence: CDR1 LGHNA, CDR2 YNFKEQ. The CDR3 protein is CASSQGASGKLETQYF. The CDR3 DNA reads TGTGCCAGCAGCCAAGGTGCTAGCGGGAAACTGGAGACCCAGTACTTC.

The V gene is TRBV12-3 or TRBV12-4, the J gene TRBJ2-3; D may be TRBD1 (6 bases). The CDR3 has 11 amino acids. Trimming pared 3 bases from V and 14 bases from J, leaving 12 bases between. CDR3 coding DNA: TGTGCCAGCAGTTTCGGGACATACGCGTATTTT. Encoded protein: CASSFGTYAYF.

For the CDR3, the DNA is TGTGCCAGCAGATTATCACTAGCGGGTGCATACAATGAGCAGTTCTTC. Translating gives CASRLSLAGAYNEQFF. The chain joins TRBV6-1 to TRBJ2-1; 9 bases match TRBD2. The germline gives CDR1 MNHNS, CDR2 SASEGT. The CDR3 is 16 amino acids. Germline trimming cut 6 bases from V and 4 bases from J; bases unmatched to any gene: 10.

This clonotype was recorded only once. The chain's CDR3 is CASSATVATPYEQYF. DNA for the CDR3: TGTGCCAGCAGCGCGACCGTCGCTACCCCCTACGAGCAGTACTTC. The rearrangement uses TRBV12-3 or TRBV12-4 and TRBJ2-7; unclear D gene. V dropped 6 bases and J dropped 2 bases, with 17 bases sitting between them. The CDR3 length is 15 residues.

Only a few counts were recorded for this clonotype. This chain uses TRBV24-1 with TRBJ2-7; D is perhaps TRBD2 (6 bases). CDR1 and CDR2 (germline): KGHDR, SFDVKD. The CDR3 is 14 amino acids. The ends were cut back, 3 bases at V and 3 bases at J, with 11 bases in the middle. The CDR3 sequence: CATSDTGGDYEQYF. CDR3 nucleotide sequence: TGTGCCACCAGTGATACAGGAGGGGACTACGAGCAGTACTTC.

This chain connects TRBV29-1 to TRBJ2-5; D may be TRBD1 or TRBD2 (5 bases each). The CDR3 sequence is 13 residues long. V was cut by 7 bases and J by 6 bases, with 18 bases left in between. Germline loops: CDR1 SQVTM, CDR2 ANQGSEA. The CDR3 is CSAGDGTPQTQYF. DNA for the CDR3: TGCAGCGCCGGGGACGGGACCCCACAGACCCAGTACTTC.

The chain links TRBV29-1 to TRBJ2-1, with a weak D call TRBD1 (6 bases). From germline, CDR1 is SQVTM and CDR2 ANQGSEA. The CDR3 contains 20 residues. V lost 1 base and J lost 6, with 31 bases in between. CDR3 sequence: CSVEGEGRGSAGPYLNEQFF. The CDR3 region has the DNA TGCAGCGTTGAAGGTGAGGGCAGGGGATCCGCAGGGCCCTACCTCAATGAGCAGTTCTTC.

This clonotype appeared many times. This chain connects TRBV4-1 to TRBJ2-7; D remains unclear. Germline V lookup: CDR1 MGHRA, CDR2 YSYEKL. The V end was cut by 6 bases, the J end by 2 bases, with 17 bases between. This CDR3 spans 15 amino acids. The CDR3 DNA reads TGCGCCAGCAGACCAATGCCCGTAATGGCCTACGAGCAGTACTTC. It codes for CASRPMPVMAYEQYF.

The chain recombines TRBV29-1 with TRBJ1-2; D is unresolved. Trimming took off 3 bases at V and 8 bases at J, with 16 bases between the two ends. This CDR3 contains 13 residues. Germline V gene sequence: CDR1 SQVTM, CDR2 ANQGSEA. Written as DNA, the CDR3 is TGCAGCGTTGATCTGAGGGATCTCTCGGGCTACACCTTC. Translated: CSVDLRDLSGYTF.

The DNA of the CDR3 is TGCAGTGCTAGACCGGGAGGGTCCTACAATGAGCAGTTCTTC. Translating gives CSARPGGSYNEQFF. This chain links TRBV20-1 with TRBJ2-1; 8 bases are shared with TRBD2. The CDR3 runs to 14 residues. CDR1 is DFQATT and CDR2 is SNEGSKA in the germline V gene (reference sequence). The V gene end was trimmed by 2 bases and the J gene end by 1 base; junction bases not matched to a gene: 1.

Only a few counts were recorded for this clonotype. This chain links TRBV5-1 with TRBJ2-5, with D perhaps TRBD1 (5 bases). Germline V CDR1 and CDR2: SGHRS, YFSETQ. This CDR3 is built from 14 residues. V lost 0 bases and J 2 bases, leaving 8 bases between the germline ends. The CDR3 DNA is TGCGCCAGCAGCTTGGAGTCAGGGCAAGAGACCCAGTACTTC. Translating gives CASSLESGQETQYF. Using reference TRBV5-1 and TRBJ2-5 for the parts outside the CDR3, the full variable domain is KAGVTQTPRYLIKTRGQQVTLSCSPISGHRSVSWYQQTPGQGLQFLFEYFSETQRNKGNFPGRFSGRQFSNSRSEMNVSTLELGDSALYLCASSLESGQETQYFGPGTRLLVL.

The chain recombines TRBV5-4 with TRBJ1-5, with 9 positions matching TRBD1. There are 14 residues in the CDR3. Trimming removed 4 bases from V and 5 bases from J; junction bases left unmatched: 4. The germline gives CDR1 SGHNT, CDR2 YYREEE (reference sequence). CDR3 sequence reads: CASSPGTGHQPQHF. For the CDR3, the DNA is TGTGCCAGCAGCCCCGGGACAGGGCATCAGCCCCAGCATTTT.

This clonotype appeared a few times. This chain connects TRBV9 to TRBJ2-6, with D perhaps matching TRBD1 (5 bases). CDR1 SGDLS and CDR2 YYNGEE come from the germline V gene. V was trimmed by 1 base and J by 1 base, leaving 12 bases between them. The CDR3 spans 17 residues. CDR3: CASSVPPGISGANVLTF. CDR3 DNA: TGTGCCAGCAGCGTACCGCCAGGGATATCTGGGGCCAACGTCCTGACTTTC. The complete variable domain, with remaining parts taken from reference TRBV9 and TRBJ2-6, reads DSGVTQTPKHLITATGQRVTLRCSPRSGDLSVYWYQQSLDQGLQFLIQYYNGEERAKGNILERFSAQQFPDLHSELNLSSLELGDSALYFCASSVPPGISGANVLTFGAGSRLTVL.

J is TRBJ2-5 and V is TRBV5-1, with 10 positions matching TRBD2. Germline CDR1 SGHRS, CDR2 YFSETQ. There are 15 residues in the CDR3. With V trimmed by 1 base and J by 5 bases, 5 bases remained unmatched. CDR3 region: CASSLPSGSSETQYF. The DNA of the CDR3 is TGCGCCAGCAGCTTGCCTAGCGGGAGTTCGGAGACCCAGTACTTC.

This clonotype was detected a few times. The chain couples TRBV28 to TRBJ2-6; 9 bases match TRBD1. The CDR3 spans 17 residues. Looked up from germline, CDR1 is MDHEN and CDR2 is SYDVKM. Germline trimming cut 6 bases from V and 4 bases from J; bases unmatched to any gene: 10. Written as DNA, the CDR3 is TGTGCCAGCAGACTCGGACAGGGGATTTCCGGGGCCAACGTCCTGACTTTC. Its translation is CASRLGQGISGANVLTF.

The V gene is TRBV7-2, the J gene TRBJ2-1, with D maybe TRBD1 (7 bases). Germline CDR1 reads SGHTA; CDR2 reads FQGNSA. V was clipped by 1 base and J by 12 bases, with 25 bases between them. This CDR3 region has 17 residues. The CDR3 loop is CASSLVWGDSRRGGQFF. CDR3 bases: TGTGCCAGCAGCTTAGTTTGGGGGGACAGCCGCCGCGGTGGGCAGTTCTTC.

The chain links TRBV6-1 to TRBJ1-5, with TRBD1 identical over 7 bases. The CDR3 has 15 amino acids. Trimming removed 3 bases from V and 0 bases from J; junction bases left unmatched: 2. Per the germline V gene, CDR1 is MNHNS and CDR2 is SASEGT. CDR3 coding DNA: TGTGCCAGCAGTGAGGGACAGTATAGCAATCAGCCCCAGCATTTT. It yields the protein CASSEGQYSNQPQHF.